This T cell receptor (beta chain) came from a study of vaccination effects on CD4 cells after COVID-19. Findings of the study overall: Vaccine- and infection-induced clones showed marked clonal contraction late following vaccination.

Antigen-specific CD4+ T cell clonotypes were called by their expansion after viral peptide-pool culture in ViraFEST. CD4+ T cells were isolated after nine to ten days of culture. Either the mRNA-1273 or the BNT162b2 vaccine was given to participants as two doses. The healthy vaccine recipients, who had no prior SARS-CoV-2 infection, showed negative nucleocapsid antibodies. Sequenced by immunoSEQ multiplex PCR; TCRdb stores in-frame clones only, minus some. The table lists 64,000 or so clones, 78% of them singletons. With regard to this clone: Its antigen is unknown.

V dropped 5 bases and J dropped 0 bases, with 10 bases sitting between them. Germline V gene sequence: CDR1 WNHNN, CDR2 SYGVQD (reference sequence). This CDR3 has 15 amino acids. This clonotype was obtained from a human donor who received a COVID-19 vaccine. The J gene is TRBJ1-4, the V gene TRBV10-1; D remains ambiguous. This sample comprised CD4+ T cells from PBMCs cultured with HCoV-OC43 spike peptides, obtained after COVID-19 vaccination. Subset described: HCoV-OC43 spike overlapping peptide pool stimulation. CDR3 sequence reads: CASSFPVSTNEKLFF. The CDR3 DNA sequence: TGCGCCAGCAGTTTCCCTGTCTCAACTAATGAAAAACTGTTTTTT.